This TCR beta chain comes out of a study of vaccination effects on CD4 cells after COVID-19. Remarks on this clone: Antigen specificity is unknown.

TCRdb's table, derived via immunoSEQ multiplex PCR, lists solely in-frame clones and lacks some. There are about 52,000 clones in the sample; 75% to 80% occur only once, and roughly 5.6% lies in the top ten. Germline-derived CDR1 and CDR2 are KGHSH and LQKENI. CDR3 size: 14 residues. V was cut by 3 bases and J by 1 base, with 9 bases left in between. After expansion with viral peptide pools in the ViraFEST assay, antigen-specific CD4+ T cells were sequenced. Researchers isolated CD4+ T cells once less than twelve days of culture had elapsed. Vaccinated recipients, who were negative for nucleocapsid antibodies, had no history of SARS-CoV-2 infection.

The clonotype comes from a human donor who received a COVID-19 vaccine. J is TRBJ1-1 and V is TRBV18; D gene uncertain. The sequencing here drew on CD4+ T cells from PBMCs cultured with HCoV-OC43 spike peptides, taken before COVID-19 vaccination. Subset given: HCoV-OC43 spike overlapping peptide pool stimulation. CDR3 DNA: TGTGCCAGCTCACCCCTACCCCAGAACACTGAAGCTTTCTTT. This gives the protein CASSPLPQNTEAFF.